Below are 28 T cell receptor beta chains sequenced from a single sample in a study of CD8 T cells in Susac syndrome. Random-hexamer reverse transcription was applied to roughly 0.5 to 1 ug RNA. From the immunoSEQ multiplex PCR reads, TCRdb called clonotypes with MiXCR, one entry per CDR3 protein. The table shows 150,000 to 200,000 distinct CDR3 sequences, with 80% to 95% occurring only once. Sequencing used CD4+ T cells from PBMCs. The receptors here all came from a human donor in good health.

V gene TRBV20-1 combines with J gene TRBJ2-5; D not resolved. This CDR3 is 13 amino acids long. The V and J ends lost 3 bases and 2 bases respectively, with 10 bases between them. Germline values: CDR1 DFQATT, CDR2 SNEGSKA (reference sequence). The CDR3 sequence is CSASRQVQETQYF. CDR3 DNA sequence: TGCAGTGCTAGCCGGCAGGTTCAAGAGACCCAGTACTTC.

This chain links TRBV15 with TRBJ2-7, with D perhaps TRBD2 (7 bases). Germline V CDR1 and CDR2: LNHNV, YYDKDF (reference sequence). The CDR3 is 15 residues long. The germline V and J ends were trimmed by 2 bases and 0 bases, with 11 bases remaining between them. In DNA form, the CDR3 reads TGTGCCACCAGCAGATACAGGGAGGGCTCCTACGAGCAGTACTTC. Amino acids: CATSRYREGSYEQYF.

V gene TRBV12-3 or TRBV12-4 combines with J gene TRBJ1-1; no firm D call. With 6 bases removed from V and 4 bases from J, the gap between germline ends came to 6 bases. The CDR3 is 11 residues long. In DNA, the CDR3 is TGTGCCAGCAGCACCCCCACTGAAGCTTTCTTT. Translated: CASSTPTEAFF.

This sequence joins TRBV6-1 and TRBJ1-4; D might be TRBD1 (5 bases). V shed 4 bases and J shed 4 bases, with 13 bases lying between them. The CDR3 extends over 15 amino acids. Germline V gene lookup returns CDR1 MNHNS and CDR2 SASEGT. The CDR3: CASSVSGGGNEKLFF. The CDR3 nucleotides are TGTGCCAGCAGTGTCTCGGGGGGGGGTAATGAAAAACTGTTTTTT.

Only one count was recorded for this clonotype. This chain uses TRBV20-1 with TRBJ1-5, with a possible D match to TRBD1 (5 bases). The V gene's germline CDR1 is DFQATT and CDR2 SNEGSKA (reference sequence). Trimming pared 7 bases from V and 7 bases from J, leaving 20 bases between. This CDR3 contains 14 residues. The DNA of the CDR3 is TGCAGTGTCCCAAGGACTGGGGCGTGGCAGCCCCAGCATTTT. It is translated as CSVPRTGAWQPQHF.

The J gene is TRBJ2-5, the V gene TRBV5-6; 7 nucleotides match TRBD1. Trimming at V came to 1 base and at J to 5 bases, leaving 8 bases not matched to a gene. CDR1 SGHDT and CDR2 YYEEEE come from the germline V gene. The CDR3 runs to 15 residues. CDR3 residues: CASSLTLGGRETQYF. CDR3 nucleotides: TGTGCCAGCAGCTTGACATTAGGGGGCCGGGAGACCCAGTACTTC.

V gene TRBV3-1 combines with J gene TRBJ1-1, with D tentatively TRBD1 (6 bases). Germline V gene sequence: CDR1 LGHDT, CDR2 YNNKEL (reference sequence). The CDR3 has 12 amino acids. V was trimmed by 1 base and J by 6 bases, leaving 6 bases between them. DNA for the CDR3: TGTGCCAGCAGCCAAGGGACAGCTGAAGCTTTCTTT. Its protein is CASSQGTAEAFF. The full variable domain, completed using reference TRBV3-1 and TRBJ1-1, is DTAVSQTPKYLVTQMGNDKSIKCEQNLGHDTMYWYKQDSKKFLKIMFSYNNKELIINETVPNRFSPKSPDKAHLNLHINSLELGDSAVYFCASSQGTAEAFFGQGTRLTVV.

The chain employs TRBV7-2 and TRBJ2-1; D ambiguous. The CDR3 is 15 residues long. Germline V CDR1 and CDR2: SGHTA, FQGNSA. V was clipped by 7 bases and J by 7 bases, with 20 bases between them. The CDR3 spells CASTSLTAYGNEQFF. The CDR3 nucleotides read TGTGCCAGCACCTCCCTGACTGCCTATGGGAATGAGCAGTTCTTC.

The chain joins TRBV15 to TRBJ2-3; no definite D call. The CDR3 consists of 12 residues. Germline V CDR1 and CDR2: LNHNV, YYDKDF (reference sequence). Trimming removed 8 bases at V and 8 bases at J, with 14 bases between. The CDR3 coding sequence is TGTGCCACCGGTCCGGGTCGCGGTACGCAGTATTTT. Protein product: CATGPGRGTQYF.

The chain couples TRBV19 to TRBJ2-3, with no clear D. CDR1 is LNHDA, CDR2 SQIVND, per germline (reference sequence). The CDR3 has 16 amino acids. Trimming took off 3 bases at V and 0 bases at J, with 13 bases between the two ends. CDR3 bases: TGTGCCAGTAGTATCACTGGCAGGCGAAGCACAGATACGCAGTATTTT. It encodes CASSITGRRSTDTQYF.

The chain carries TRBV10-3 and TRBJ2-7, with 10 bases matching TRBD1. Germline CDR1 ENHRY, CDR2 SYGVKD. CDR3 size: 13 residues. J was trimmed by 4 bases and V by 6 bases; bases with no gene match: 3. CDR3 bases: TGTGCCATCAGGGGGACAGGGGATTACGAGCAGTACTTC. Translation: CAIRGTGDYEQYF.

The V and J genes are TRBV5-4 and TRBJ2-1, with D maybe TRBD2 (5 bases). Germline CDR1 is SGHNT and CDR2 is YYREEE (reference sequence). Trimming left V 1 base short and J 7 bases short, with 9 bases between. CDR3 length: 13 residues. The CDR3 DNA reads as TGTGCCAGCAGCTTGACTAGTTGGAATGAGCAGTTCTTC. This sequence encodes CASSLTSWNEQFF.

V usage is TRBV28 and J usage is TRBJ2-7; 7 nucleotides agree with TRBD1. Germline values: CDR1 MDHEN, CDR2 SYDVKM. With 7 bases clipped from V and 0 bases from J, the junction kept 6 bases outside the gene matches. The CDR3 runs to 14 residues. The CDR3 loop is CASTLGQHSYEQYF. The CDR3 bases are TGTGCCAGCACTTTGGGACAGCACTCCTACGAGCAGTACTTC.

This chain uses TRBV4-1 with TRBJ2-5; 8 bases map to TRBD1. Trimming cost V 3 bases and J 1 base; bases outside gene matches: 7. Per germline, CDR1 MGHRA and CDR2 YSYEKL. The CDR3 is 16 residues long. The CDR3 loop is CASSHSGTGTQETQYF. In DNA, the CDR3 is TGCGCCAGCAGCCACTCCGGGACAGGAACCCAAGAGACCCAGTACTTC.

The genes are TRBV5-1 and TRBJ2-7; 8 bases map to TRBD1. With 4 bases clipped from V and 5 bases from J, the junction kept 5 bases outside the gene matches. The germline V gene encodes CDR1 SGHRS and CDR2 YFSETQ. There are 13 residues in the CDR3. CDR3 DNA: TGCGCCAGCAGCCTGGACAGGGTCAACGAGCAGTACTTC. It specifies CASSLDRVNEQYF.

This sequence joins TRBV28 and TRBJ1-2; D gene unclear. V was shortened by 2 bases and J by 9 bases, with 10 bases between the two germline ends. Per germline, CDR1 MDHEN and CDR2 SYDVKM. The CDR3 is 12 amino acids. The CDR3 spells CASSLGVMSYTF. The CDR3 bases are TGTGCCAGCAGTTTAGGGGTTATGAGCTACACCTTC.

The rearrangement joins TRBV5-1 to TRBJ2-3; the match to TRBD2 covers 8 bases. CDR3 size: 15 residues. V dropped 5 bases and J dropped 2; count of bases not matched to a gene: 7. Germline V gives CDR1 SGHRS, CDR2 YFSETQ. The CDR3 DNA reads TGCGCCAGCAGGCGCGGACTAGCCAACACAGATACGCAGTATTTT. Protein product: CASRRGLANTDTQYF.

This clonotype was seen once. The V gene is TRBV19, the J gene TRBJ1-1; D gene ambiguous. Per the germline V gene, CDR1 is LNHDA and CDR2 is SQIVND (reference sequence). Trimming took 11 bases from V and 1 from J, leaving 8 bases between them. This CDR3 contains 11 residues. As DNA, the CDR3 is TGTGCCTGTACTTCGAACACTGAAGCTTTCTTT. Translation: CACTSNTEAFF.

The gene calls are TRBV20-1 and TRBJ2-1; D possibly corresponds to TRBD2 (5 bases). V was trimmed by 0 bases and J by 1 base, leaving 7 bases between them. The CDR3 consists of 14 residues. Germline V lookup: CDR1 DFQATT, CDR2 SNEGSKA (reference sequence). CDR3 in DNA: TGCAGTGCTAGAGATCGAGGGTCCTACAATGAGCAGTTCTTC. This codes for CSARDRGSYNEQFF.

The chain employs TRBV5-1 and TRBJ2-5; 7 bases are shared with TRBD1. Per the germline V gene, CDR1 is SGHRS and CDR2 is YFSETQ. CDR3 length: 15 residues. The trim removed 4 bases at V and 5 bases at J, leaving 11 bases unmatched. CDR3 sequence reads: CASSPTRGLEETQYF. The DNA for the CDR3 is TGCGCCAGCAGCCCGACGAGGGGGCTGGAGGAGACCCAGTACTTC.

CDR3 nucleotides: TGTGCCAGCAGCGGACAGGGCAGGAAGACCCAGTACTTC. Encoded protein: CASSGQGRKTQYF. The chain combines TRBV6-2 or TRBV6-3 with TRBJ2-5; 8 bases align to TRBD1. The CDR3 length is 13 residues. V lost 6 bases, J lost 6 bases, and 6 bases stayed unmatched. Germline values: CDR1 MNHEY, CDR2 SVGEGT.

The chain carries TRBV11-2 and TRBJ2-2, with D tentatively TRBD2 (5 bases). The CDR3 runs 15 residues. Trimming left V 5 bases short and J 5 bases short, with 15 bases between. Per germline, CDR1 SGHAT and CDR2 FQNNGV. The CDR3 DNA follows: TGTGCCAGCAGCACGACTACCTCCGGAACCGGGGAGCTGTTTTTT. Amino acid sequence: CASSTTTSGTGELFF. Variable domain in full (rest from reference TRBV11-2 and TRBJ2-2): EAGVAQSPRYKIIEKRQSVAFWCNPISGHATLYWYQQILGQGPKLLIQFQNNGVVDDSQLPKDRFSAERLKGVDSTLKIQPAKLEDSAVYLCASSTTTSGTGELFFGEGSRLTVL.

V is TRBV10-3 and J is TRBJ1-4; D is perhaps TRBD1 (6 bases). V was trimmed by 6 bases and J by 7 bases, leaving 18 bases between them. The CDR3 runs 15 residues. Germline CDR1 is ENHRY and CDR2 is SYGVKD. In DNA form, the CDR3 reads TGTGCCATCAGCGGAACCACAGGGAAGGGTGAAAAACTGTTTTTT. Amino acids: CAISGTTGKGEKLFF.

The V call is TRBV30, the J call TRBJ2-7; D may be TRBD1 (6 bases). The CDR3 consists of 14 residues. V gave up 2 bases and J gave up 0 bases, with 11 bases separating them. CDR1 is GTSNPN and CDR2 is SVGIG in the germline V gene (reference sequence). CDR3 amino acids: CAWSSTGSSYEQYF. CDR3 sequence (DNA): TGTGCCTGGAGTAGTACAGGGTCCTCCTACGAGCAGTACTTC.

The V and J genes are TRBV11-2 and TRBJ2-7; no definite D call. The CDR3 sequence is 12 residues long. Per the germline V gene, CDR1 is SGHAT and CDR2 is FQNNGV. Deletions cut 3 bases from V and 6 bases from J, with 9 bases between. Written as DNA, the CDR3 is TGTGCCAGCAGCTTGAAAGGGCCCGAGCAGTACTTC. Encoded protein: CASSLKGPEQYF. Full variable domain (remainder filled in from reference TRBV11-2 and TRBJ2-7): EAGVAQSPRYKIIEKRQSVAFWCNPISGHATLYWYQQILGQGPKLLIQFQNNGVVDDSQLPKDRFSAERLKGVDSTLKIQPAKLEDSAVYLCASSLKGPEQYFGPGTRLTVT.

This chain uses TRBV3-1 with TRBJ2-4; TRBD2 might be the D (5 bases). The CDR3 covers 14 residues. Germline loops: CDR1 LGHDT, CDR2 YNNKEL (reference sequence). V lost 3 bases, J lost 1 base, and 7 bases lay in between. The CDR3 nucleotides are TGTGCCAGCAGCCACCCGGGGGCCAAAAACATTCAGTACTTC. Translation: CASSHPGAKNIQYF.

CDR3 sequence reads: CASSFIGQSEAQHF. Written as DNA, the CDR3 is TGTGCCAGCAGTTTTATTGGACAGTCTGAGGCCCAGCATTTT. The chain combines TRBV27 with TRBJ1-5; possible D gene TRBD1, 6 bases. Germline V gives CDR1 MNHEY, CDR2 SMNVEV (reference sequence). The CDR3 is made up of 14 amino acids. The ends were cut back, 3 bases at V and 11 bases at J, with 17 bases in the middle.

The genes are TRBV29-1 and TRBJ2-3; weak D call: TRBD1 (5 bases). The CDR3 covers 13 residues. Germline CDR1 SQVTM, CDR2 ANQGSEA. Trimming removed 3 bases at V and 2 bases at J, with 9 bases between. CDR3 coding DNA: TGCAGCGTTGACAGGACAACCACAGATACGCAGTATTTT. It encodes CSVDRTTTDTQYF.